The T cell receptor beta chain under discussion was sequenced for a study of blood T cell repertoires in COVID-19. Study at large: The United States, Italy and Spain supplied acute and convalescent COVID-19 samples. In each case, the material was cDNA or gDNA derived from T cells, B-cell-depleted T cells, or PBMCs.

Sequencing used immunoSEQ multiplex PCR; TCRdb keeps in-frame clones, though not all of them. The sample has approximately 300,000 clones, approximately 85% seen once. The study recruited people aged 18 to 89 years across approximately 23 US areas. Clinical history reported by participants formed the basis on which cohorts were assigned. Germline V gives CDR1 KGHSH, CDR2 LQKENI. CDR3 size: 14 residues. The V end was cut by 3 bases, the J end by 2 bases, with 11 bases between. This TCR derives from a young woman who had recovered from COVID-19. Sequencing used PBMCs or T cells enriched from blood (not recorded which). This chain connects TRBV18 to TRBJ2-7; D might be TRBD1 (6 bases). CDR3: CASSPSQGPYEQYF. As DNA, the CDR3 is TGTGCCAGCTCACCTTCACAGGGCCCCTACGAGCAGTACTTC.